The present TCR beta chain was sequenced within a study of HIV-infected patients and healthy controls. The study, taken as a whole, reports: HIV-infected repertoires had significantly higher mean Gini indices than controls, possibly reflecting oligoclonality.

Alpha and beta constant-region primers primed reverse transcription of approximately 0.55 ug RNA. Each of the alpha and beta chains got its own library through chain-specific third strand synthesis with indices. One entry per CDR3 protein results from TCRdb running MiXCR on the 5' RACE reads. The table shows approximately 10,000 distinct CDR3 sequences, with around 5.9% occurring only once. This clonotype is termed medium-sized. No antigen is known for it. Roughly three months, about 14 weeks, into antiretroviral therapy, follow-up blood was collected. All unsorted peripheral T cells were captured because whole blood was used without fractionation. CDR1 SGHDT and CDR2 YYEEEE come from the germline V gene. The germline V and J ends were trimmed by 0 bases and 3 bases, with 12 bases remaining between them. The CDR3 spans 15 residues.

The chain is built from TRBV5-6 and TRBJ2-5; no clear D gene. The receptor was derived from an adult with HIV infection. The donor label of this sample is uncertain. Source: blood, taken during antiretroviral therapy. The CDR3 region is CASSLARLKKETQYF. The CDR3 nucleotides read TGTGCCAGCAGCTTGGCCCGCTTGAAAAAAGAGACCCAGTACTTC.